What follows is one T cell receptor beta chain and its context. The sample belongs to a study of cytomegalovirus exposure and HLA in healthy donors. V lost 0 bases and J 2 bases, leaving 12 bases between the germline ends. The CDR3 totals 15 residues. Looked up from germline, CDR1 is SGHRS and CDR2 is YFSETQ. This PCR relied on a set of 60 Vbeta primers and 13 Jbeta primers. Sequenced by immunoSEQ multiplex PCR; TCRdb stores in-frame clones only, minus some. The table records some 60,000 clones, more than 75% of them present only once. The chain has TRBV5-1 and TRBJ2-7, with a possible D match to TRBD1 (5 bases). The receptor's source is a man younger than 30 in good health and CMV-seronegative. Sequencing used PBMCs. The CDR3 protein is CASSLVRTDTYEQYF. As DNA, the CDR3 is TGCGCCAGCAGCTTGGTTAGGACGGACACCTACGAGCAGTACTTC.